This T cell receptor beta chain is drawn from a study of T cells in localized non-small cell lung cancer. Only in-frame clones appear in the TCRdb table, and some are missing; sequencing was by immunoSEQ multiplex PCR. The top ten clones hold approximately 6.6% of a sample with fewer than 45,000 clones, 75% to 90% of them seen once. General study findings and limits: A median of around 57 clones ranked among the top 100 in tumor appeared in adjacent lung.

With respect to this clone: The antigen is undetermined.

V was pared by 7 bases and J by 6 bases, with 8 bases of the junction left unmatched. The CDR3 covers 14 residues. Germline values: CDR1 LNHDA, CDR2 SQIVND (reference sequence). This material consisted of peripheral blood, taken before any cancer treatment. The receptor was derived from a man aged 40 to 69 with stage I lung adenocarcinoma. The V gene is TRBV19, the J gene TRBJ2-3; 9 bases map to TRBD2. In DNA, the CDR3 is TGTGCCAGTACTAGCGGGGTGCACATGGATACGCAGTATTTT. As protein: CASTSGVHMDTQYF.